The present T cell receptor beta chain was sequenced within a study of radiotherapy plus CTLA-4 blockade in lung cancer. At the level of the study: Objective response rate was 18%; disease control rate, approximately 33%.

About this clone itself: Its antigen is not known.

Study conclusions and caveats: Alongside interferon-beta, early blood T cell clone dynamics were reportedly the best predictor of response.

Deletions cut 1 base from V and 1 base from J, with 7 bases between. Per germline, CDR1 SGHTA and CDR2 FQGNSA. There are 14 residues in the CDR3. Those with chemo-refractory metastatic non-small-cell lung cancer were treated with focal radiation combined with CTLA-4 blockade using ipilimumab. Clones were read by immunoSEQ multiplex PCR, and TCRdb kept only the in-frame ones, dropping some. The profile shows tens of thousands of clones, 83% of them singletons. Sequencing was performed on peripheral blood, taken from a patient treated with radiotherapy plus ipilimumab. The genes are TRBV7-2 and TRBJ1-1; D gene ambiguous. This sequence was found in a human donor with non-small cell lung cancer who had stable disease on radiotherapy plus ipilimumab. CDR3 amino acids: CASSLVGWNTEAFF. The CDR3, as DNA: TGTGCCAGCAGCTTAGTGGGGTGGAACACTGAAGCTTTCTTT.